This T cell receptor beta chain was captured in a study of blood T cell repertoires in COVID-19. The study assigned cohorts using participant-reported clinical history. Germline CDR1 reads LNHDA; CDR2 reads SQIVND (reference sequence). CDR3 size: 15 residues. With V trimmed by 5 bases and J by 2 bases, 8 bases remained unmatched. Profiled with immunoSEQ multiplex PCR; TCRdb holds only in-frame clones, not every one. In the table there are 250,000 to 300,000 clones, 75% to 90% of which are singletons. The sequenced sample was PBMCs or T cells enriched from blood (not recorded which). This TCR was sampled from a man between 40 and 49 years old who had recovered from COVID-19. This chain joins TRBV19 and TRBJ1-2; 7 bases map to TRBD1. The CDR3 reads CASSFHRGTNYGYTF. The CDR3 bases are TGTGCCAGTAGTTTTCACAGGGGCACCAACTATGGCTACACCTTC.